The T cell receptor beta chain described here comes from a study of T cell responses to AZD1222 COVID-19 vaccine. Findings and caveats of the study: Recipients of AZD1222 seropositive at baseline numbered only five or six.

Produced via immunoSEQ multiplex PCR; TCRdb's table is partial and in-frame only. Of roughly 130,000 clones in the sample, around 90% were seen once. A word on this clone: As yet, its antigen is unknown.

This CDR3 is 15 amino acids long. V gave up 1 base and J gave up 1 base, with 5 bases separating them. Germline CDR1 and CDR2: LGHNA and YSLEER. The sequence was obtained from an adult in good health. The material was peripheral blood, obtained on day 0 of AZD1222 vaccination. The chain couples TRBV4-3 to TRBJ2-6; D uncertain. DNA of the CDR3: TGCGCCAGCAGCCAAGCAGTTTCTGGGGCCAACGTCCTGACTTTC. This gives the protein CASSQAVSGANVLTF.